This T cell receptor (beta chain) was recovered during a study of beta chain features in type 1 diabetes. General study results and limits: The study found that naive, central memory and Treg TCRB repertoires appeared more similar in patients than in healthy donors.

About this clone itself: What it recognizes is unknown.

The ends lost 1 base at V and 1 base at J; junction bases unmatched: 7. The CDR3 covers 18 residues. The germline V gene encodes CDR1 SEHNR and CDR2 FQNEAQ (reference sequence). Sequencing targeted expressed TCRB transcripts, as all isolated RNA had been reverse transcribed. Libraries were prepared by immunoSEQ multiplex PCR; TCRdb keeps only in-frame clonotypes and omits some of them. The sample includes 200,000 to 250,000 clones, about 9.3% of them seen just once. The sequence derives from a woman in her late teens or twenties in good health. Material for sequencing was naive CD4+ T cells from blood. The chain links TRBV7-9 to TRBJ2-5, with 12 bases identical to TRBD2. CDR3: CASSLGTSGNPPQETQYF. CDR3 DNA sequence: TGTGCCAGCAGCTTAGGGACTAGCGGGAACCCCCCCCAAGAGACCCAGTACTTC.